The 14 T cell receptor beta chains reported below all come from one sample, sequenced in a study of cytomegalovirus exposure and HLA in healthy donors. The method was immunoSEQ multiplex PCR; TCRdb's version includes in-frame clones alone and lacks a portion of them. The table includes about 64,000 clones, approximately 90% detected once. Sample: PBMCs. These receptors all stem from a woman aged 18-29 years in good health and CMV-seronegative.

V usage is TRBV5-1 and J usage is TRBJ1-5; D is undetermined. V lost 2 bases and J 0 bases, leaving 3 bases between the germline ends. Germline CDR1 SGHRS, CDR2 YFSETQ. The CDR3 has 13 residues. This CDR3 is CASSLYSNQPQHF. As DNA, the CDR3 is TGCGCCAGCAGCTTATATAGCAATCAGCCCCAGCATTTT.

This clone showed up many times. V gene TRBV4-2 combines with J gene TRBJ1-1, with 7 bases matching TRBD1. The V gene's germline CDR1 is LGHNA and CDR2 YNFKEQ. With 0 bases clipped from V and 0 bases from J, the junction kept 4 bases outside the gene matches. This CDR3 comprises 16 residues. CDR3 nucleotides: TGTGCCAGCAGCCAAGATGGAACAGGGGTGAACACTGAAGCTTTCTTT. This encodes CASSQDGTGVNTEAFF.

J is TRBJ1-2 and V is TRBV28; 7 bases fit TRBD1. The J segment lost 5 bases and the V segment lost 4 bases, leaving 7 bases of the junction unmatched. This CDR3 comprises 14 residues. Germline loops: CDR1 MDHEN, CDR2 SYDVKM. CDR3 loop: CASSSPGTEYGYTF. The CDR3 nucleotides read TGTGCCAGCAGTTCCCCCGGGACAGAATATGGCTACACCTTC.

The V and J genes are TRBV7-7 and TRBJ2-5; D is unclear. Trimming left V 4 bases short and J 3 bases short, with 6 bases between. The CDR3 length is 12 residues. CDR1 SSHAT and CDR2 FNYEAQ come from the germline V gene (reference sequence). Here the CDR3 DNA reads TGTGCCAGCAGCTCCCTCGAAGAGACCCAGTACTTC. This encodes CASSSLEETQYF.

V usage is TRBV7-9 and J usage is TRBJ2-2; no clear D. Germline CDR1 reads SEHNR; CDR2 reads FQNEAQ (reference sequence). V lost 3 bases to trimming and J lost 0 bases, with 8 bases between them. The CDR3 totals 15 residues. This CDR3 reads CASSFGRPNTGELFF. CDR3 DNA: TGTGCCAGCAGCTTTGGGCGCCCGAACACCGGGGAGCTGTTTTTT.

The gene calls are TRBV7-2 and TRBJ2-2; TRBD1 aligns across 9 bases. This CDR3 region has 15 residues. The V gene's germline CDR1 is SGHTA and CDR2 FQGNSA. V shed 2 bases and J 7 bases; nucleotides not matched to a gene: 5. This CDR3 reads CASSLQGQGGGELFF. CDR3 DNA sequence: TGTGCCAGCAGCTTACAGGGACAGGGTGGCGGGGAGCTGTTTTTT.

This rearrangement joins TRBV4-1 to TRBJ2-1, with D tentatively TRBD1 (6 bases). The CDR3 is 13 amino acids. V was clipped by 1 base and J by 6 bases, with 7 bases between them. CDR1 is MGHRA and CDR2 is YSYEKL in the germline V gene. CDR3 region: CASSQVRGNEQFF. The CDR3 DNA follows: TGCGCCAGCAGCCAAGTCAGGGGCAATGAGCAGTTCTTC.

This chain joins TRBV4-1 and TRBJ2-7, with 11 bases identical to TRBD2. The CDR3 extends over 16 amino acids. The germline V gene has CDR1 MGHRA and CDR2 YSYEKL. Losses at the gene ends were 3 bases for V and 5 bases for J; bases not matched to a gene: 9. The CDR3 sequence: CASSHALAGGTHEQYF. The CDR3 bases are TGCGCCAGCAGCCATGCTCTAGCGGGAGGTACGCACGAGCAGTACTTC.

The chain is built from TRBV7-2 and TRBJ2-5; D call uncertain. Trimming took 2 bases from V and 4 from J, leaving 5 bases between them. The CDR3 runs 12 residues. Germline CDR1 and CDR2: SGHTA and FQGNSA. The CDR3 loop reads CASSLRRETQYF. In nucleotides, the CDR3 is TGTGCCAGCAGCTTAAGGAGAGAGACCCAGTACTTC.

The rearrangement uses TRBV6-1 and TRBJ2-5, with D perhaps matching TRBD2 (6 bases). CDR1 and CDR2 (germline): MNHNS, SASEGT. This CDR3 spans 15 amino acids. The V and J ends lost 8 bases and 5 bases respectively, with 21 bases between them. Here the CDR3 reads CASDAGTSWGETQYF. The CDR3 DNA follows: TGTGCCAGCGATGCGGGGACTTCCTGGGGGGAGACCCAGTACTTC.

The chain recombines TRBV7-3 with TRBJ1-1, with a possible D match to TRBD1 (5 bases). Germline V gene sequence: CDR1 SGHTA, CDR2 FQGTGA. The CDR3 runs to 13 residues. V was trimmed by 2 bases and J by 4 bases, leaving 8 bases between them. CDR3 in amino acids: CASSLGGGTEAFF. The CDR3 nucleotides read TGTGCCAGCAGCTTAGGCGGGGGCACTGAAGCTTTCTTT.

The chain combines TRBV7-8 with TRBJ1-3; 12 bases are a match to TRBD1. This CDR3 contains 19 residues. CDR1 SGHVS and CDR2 FQNEAQ come from the germline V gene. The V gene end was trimmed by 8 bases and the J gene end by 0 bases; junction bases not matched to a gene: 14. The CDR3 sequence: CASALWGQGALISGNTIYF. The DNA of the CDR3 is TGTGCCAGCGCCCTCTGGGGACAGGGGGCGTTAATCTCTGGAAACACCATATATTTT.

The chain is built from TRBV30 and TRBJ2-3, with TRBD2 matching over 7 bases. J was trimmed by 4 bases and V by 0 bases; bases with no gene match: 7. Germline CDR1 and CDR2: GTSNPN and SVGIG (reference sequence). CDR3 length equals 15 residues. Here the CDR3 reads CAWSVLGGSADTQYF. The CDR3 DNA reads as TGTGCCTGGAGTGTACTGGGCGGGAGCGCAGATACGCAGTATTTT. The variable domain in full, completed from reference TRBV30 and TRBJ2-3, reads SQTIHQWPATLVQPVGSPLSLECTVEGTSNPNLYWYRQAAGRGLQLLFYSVGIGQISSEVPQNLSASRPQDRQFILSSKKLLLSDSGFYLCAWSVLGGSADTQYFGPGTRLTVL.

The V gene is TRBV4-2, the J gene TRBJ1-1, with D possibly being TRBD1 (5 bases). The germline gives CDR1 LGHNA, CDR2 YNFKEQ. The CDR3 loop spans 16 amino acids. The ends were cut back, 8 bases at V and 0 bases at J, with 19 bases in the middle. Here the CDR3 DNA reads TGTGCCAGCTCCAATCCCGGGGGTAAGGTGAACACTGAAGCTTTCTTT. Protein: CASSNPGGKVNTEAFF.